Sequencing of this T cell receptor beta chain was carried out in a study of blood T cell repertoires in COVID-19. Study-wide background: From T cells, B-cell-depleted T cells, or PBMCs came the material, which was cDNA or gDNA.

TCRdb's table, derived via immunoSEQ multiplex PCR, lists solely in-frame clones and lacks some. The table records some 110,000 clones, roughly 80% of them present only once. In germline, CDR1 is LGHDT, CDR2 YNNKEL (reference sequence). The length of the CDR3 is 14 residues. V lost 4 bases, J lost 7 bases, and 16 bases lay in between. Sequencing was performed on peripheral blood. This chain joins TRBV3-1 (or the pseudogene TRBV3-2) and TRBJ1-1; D remains ambiguous. The receptor's source is a woman in her seventies with acute or convalescent COVID-19. DNA of the CDR3: TGTGCCAGCAGCCCCCTAGCGCAGATCTTTGAAGCTTTCTTT. Translated, it gives CASSPLAQIFEAFF.